Below, one TCR beta chain is given with its context. Authors' data handling: From reference gene primer amplification, estimates of nucleated cell counts were derived. Clones were sequenced by immunoSEQ multiplex PCR, and TCRdb holds only the in-frame ones, with some missing. Clone size and the V and J calls come from that table; the DNA yielded D and trimming. The sample includes around 200,000 clones, approximately 84% of them seen just once. These data belong to a study of blood T cell repertoires in COVID-19. Study-wide background: Some COVID-19 samples were acute and others convalescent; all came from the United States, Italy and Spain. T cells, B-cell-depleted T cells, or PBMCs provided the cDNA or gDNA that served as material.

The source material was peripheral blood. The source is a man aged 50-59 years with active or convalescent COVID-19.

CDR3: CASSLEWDRVYQPQHF. For the CDR3, the DNA is TGTGCCAGCAGCTTAGAGTGGGACAGGGTTTATCAGCCCCAGCATTTT. V gene TRBV7-9 combines with J gene TRBJ1-5; 9 bases line up with TRBD1. Germline V gene sequence: CDR1 SEHNR, CDR2 FQNEAQ (reference sequence). V trimming: 1 base; J trimming: 5 bases; junction bases outside the gene matches: 6. This CDR3 has 16 amino acids. Full variable domain (rest looked up from reference TRBV7-9 and TRBJ1-5): DTGVSQNPRHKITKRGQNVTFRCDPISEHNRLYWYRQTLGQGPEFLTYFQNEAQLEKSRLLSDRFSAERPKGSFSTLEIQRTEQGDSAMYLCASSLEWDRVYQPQHFGDGTRLSIL.